One T cell receptor (beta chain) is described in this entry. Its antigen is undetermined. These data belong to a study of T-cell reconstitution after alpha-beta-depleted transplantation in children. Whole-study findings and limits: Surviving recipient T cells and thymic progenitors produced the high day-60 TCRbeta diversity seen in some patients. A year had passed since transplant, and T-cell counts and diversity by then came mostly from newly produced T cells. Reports say that about two months after transplant, the alpha-beta T cells came out of several hundred graft clones that had expanded.

Germline CDR1 SQVTM, CDR2 ANQGSEA. The CDR3 is 10 residues long. V was trimmed by 4 bases and J by 5 bases, leaving 5 bases between them. Unique molecular identifiers were incorporated into the prepared TCRbeta library. TCRdb itself ran the PCR reads through MiXCR, one entry per CDR3 protein. The data show some 290,000 distinct CDR3 sequences, roughly 21% seen once. The rearrangement links TRBV29-1 to TRBJ2-5; D gene ambiguous. The clonotype comes from a male patient younger than 18 who had a stem cell transplant for acute lymphoblastic leukemia, so the T cells may come from the graft donor. The sample here was PBMCs, mostly from graft donor cells, taken 180 days after TCRalphabeta/CD19-depleted stem cell transplant. The CDR3 protein is CSVVWETQYF. DNA of the CDR3: TGCAGCGTTGTATGGGAGACCCAGTACTTC.